Listed here are 15 T cell receptor beta chains from one sample, sequenced in a study of immunodeficiency. Study-wide points: Patient CD4+ T cells lacked the severe oligoclonality seen in patient CD8+ cells. Restricted TRB V-J pairing and lower productive entropy marked patient CD8+ T cells versus controls.

Method: immunoSEQ multiplex PCR; TCRdb's copy keeps in-frame clones and lacks some. The sample lists some 150 clones, roughly 80% occurring once. Their antigens remain unidentified. Material for sequencing was CD8+ T cells from blood. These receptors were obtained from a girl between 5 and 17 years old with POLD1 deficiency.

The rearrangement uses TRBV27 and TRBJ2-1; 14 positions match TRBD2. Trimming at V came to 5 bases and at J to 7 bases, leaving 13 bases not matched to a gene. Germline CDR1 MNHEY, CDR2 SMNVEV (reference sequence). The CDR3 is 18 amino acids. CDR3 DNA: TGTGCCAGCAGTCCCAGGACTAGCGGGAGGCCTAGGGAAAATGAGCAGTTCTTC. Residues: CASSPRTSGRPRENEQFF.

The V call is TRBV13, the J call TRBJ1-2; D gene uncertain. Per germline, CDR1 PRHDT and CDR2 FYEKMQ (reference sequence). CDR3 length: 13 residues. V lost 2 bases and J lost 14, with 18 bases in between. The CDR3 protein is CASSLHEAHKSTF. CDR3 bases: TGTGCCAGCAGCTTACATGAGGCCCATAAGTCTACCTTC.

Only a few counts were recorded for this clone. The V call is TRBV9, the J call TRBJ2-3, with TRBD2 matching 8 bases. The J segment lost 4 bases and the V segment lost 0 bases, leaving 10 bases of the junction unmatched. The length of the CDR3 is 17 residues. Germline-derived CDR1 and CDR2 are SGDLS and YYNGEE. The CDR3 DNA sequence: TGTGCCAGCAGCGTAGACGAAGGGACTAGGGGGGCAGATACGCAGTATTTT. Amino acid sequence: CASSVDEGTRGADTQYF.

In this sample, this clone turned up a few times. The rearrangement links TRBV7-8 to TRBJ2-2, with D possibly TRBD1 on 5 matching bases. CDR3 length equals 16 residues. The germline V and J ends were trimmed by 6 bases and 2 bases, with 16 bases remaining between them. CDR1 is SGHVS, CDR2 FQNEAQ, per germline. The CDR3 DNA is TGTGCCAGCAGTACACAGGAGAATTCAAACACCGGGGAGCTGTTTTTT. Encoded protein: CASSTQENSNTGELFF.

V is TRBV7-9 and J is TRBJ2-7; D is perhaps TRBD2 (5 bases). Germline lookup yields CDR1 SEHNR and CDR2 FQNEAQ (reference sequence). There are 12 residues in the CDR3. V lost 5 bases and J 7 bases, leaving 12 bases between the germline ends. The CDR3 nucleotides read TGTGCCAGCAGCCGCGGACTCCGGGAGCAGTACTTC. Translated: CASSRGLREQYF.

This chain's CDR3 is CASSLAGRAEAFF. CDR3 nucleotides: TGTGCCAGCAGCTTGGCGGGGAGGGCTGAAGCTTTCTTT. This chain uses TRBV5-4 with TRBJ1-1; no firm D call. CDR1 and CDR2 (germline): SGHNT, YYREEE (reference sequence). Trimming pared 0 bases from V and 6 bases from J, leaving 9 bases between. The length of the CDR3 is 13 residues.

In DNA form, the CDR3 reads TGCGCCAGCAGCCAAGACGGGATAACCAAAAACATTCAGTACTTC. Translated: CASSQDGITKNIQYF. The J gene is TRBJ2-4, the V gene TRBV4-3, with D possibly TRBD2 on 5 matching bases. CDR1 LGHNA and CDR2 YSLEER come from the germline V gene. The CDR3 runs 15 residues. The V end lost 0 bases, the J end lost 2 bases, and 8 bases lay between the germline ends.

The chain links TRBV3-1 (or the pseudogene TRBV3-2) to TRBJ1-6; D call uncertain. CDR1 LGHDT and CDR2 YNNKEL come from the germline V gene (reference sequence). V was clipped by 4 bases and J by 5 bases, with 21 bases between them. This CDR3 spans 18 amino acids. DNA for the CDR3: TGTGCCAGCAGCCGTGATCGTCCTTTCATACATCATAATTCACCCCTCCACTTT. Its protein is CASSRDRPFIHHNSPLHF.

This rearrangement joins TRBV6-5 to TRBJ1-2, with D perhaps TRBD1 (5 bases). Germline V gives CDR1 MNHEY, CDR2 SVGAGI. V dropped 2 bases and J dropped 10 bases, with 11 bases sitting between them. The CDR3 totals 12 residues. The CDR3 protein is CASSYRPGLYTF. In nucleotides, the CDR3 is TGTGCCAGCAGTTACCGTCCAGGGCTCTACACCTTC.

This chain joins TRBV5-1 and TRBJ2-7, with D possibly TRBD2 on 6 matching bases. The CDR3 length is 14 residues. Germline V gene sequence: CDR1 SGHRS, CDR2 YFSETQ. The germline V and J ends were trimmed by 1 base and 2 bases, with 10 bases remaining between them. The CDR3 reads CASSLWGLTYEQYF. In DNA form, the CDR3 reads TGCGCCAGCAGCTTGTGGGGACTTACCTACGAGCAGTACTTC.

This CDR3 is CASSLDKFPYEQYF. CDR3 bases: TGCGCCAGCAGCTTGGATAAGTTCCCCTACGAGCAGTACTTC. This chain links TRBV5-1 with TRBJ2-7; no firm D call. Germline V gene data show CDR1 as SGHRS and CDR2 as YFSETQ. V was cut by 0 bases and J by 2 bases, with 9 bases left in between. This CDR3 has 14 amino acids.

The V and J genes are TRBV5-5 and TRBJ2-5; the match to TRBD1 covers 9 bases. CDR1 and CDR2 (germline): SGHKS, YYEKEE (reference sequence). The CDR3 spans 18 residues. Trimming removed 1 base from V and 8 bases from J; junction bases left unmatched: 18. CDR3 in amino acids: CASSLRGPGQGLTRTQYF. The CDR3, as DNA: TGTGCCAGCAGCTTGAGGGGCCCGGGACAGGGTTTGACAAGAACCCAGTACTTC.

As DNA, the CDR3 is TGCAGCGTTGAAGATCCAGGACAGCTCGGTCCCTTTGGAAACACCATATATTTT. Amino acids: CSVEDPGQLGPFGNTIYF. The chain carries TRBV29-1 and TRBJ1-3; TRBD1 might be the D (6 bases). The CDR3 covers 18 residues. V lost 0 bases and J lost 3, with 21 bases in between. CDR1 is SQVTM and CDR2 is ANQGSEA in the germline V gene.

This chain links TRBV6-4 with TRBJ2-1, with 16 bases that match TRBD2. V dropped 3 bases and J dropped 5; count of bases not matched to a gene: 7. CDR1 and CDR2 from the germline V gene are MRHNA and SNTAGT. The CDR3 runs 18 residues. The CDR3 here is CASSEGGTSGRVNNEQFF. For the CDR3, the DNA is TGTGCCAGCAGTGAAGGTGGGACTAGCGGGAGGGTAAACAATGAGCAGTTCTTC.

This clone was seen a few times. The J gene is TRBJ2-6, the V gene TRBV9, with D unresolved. There are 14 residues in the CDR3. CDR1 SGDLS and CDR2 YYNGEE come from the germline V gene. Trimming pared 3 bases from V and 4 bases from J, leaving 8 bases between. The CDR3 here is CASSALSGANVLTF. The CDR3 DNA reads TGTGCCAGCAGCGCCCTCTCCGGGGCCAACGTCCTGACTTTC.